This T cell receptor beta chain stems from a study of radiation and T cells in renal cell carcinoma. Study-level findings and limits: In blood, top tumor clones expanded by 2 weeks, shrinking by 4. Baseline intratumoral clonotype presence is unknown without pretreatment biopsies.

The method was immunoSEQ multiplex PCR; TCRdb's version includes in-frame clones alone and lacks a portion of them. The sample carries 120,000 to 150,000 clones, around 88% recorded once. Regarding this clone: Its cognate antigen is unknown.

Regarding time point: blood 4 weeks post-SBRT, at nephrectomy. Treatment described: 15 Gy SBRT to primary tumor, nephrectomy 4 weeks later. The patient's renal cell carcinoma had clear cell pathology. The TCR originated in a woman in her 50s with renal cell carcinoma. The source material was blood, sampled from a patient whose treatment included radiotherapy and nephrectomy.

The CDR3 region has the DNA TGTGCCAGCAGCCATTTTACATATTCGTCCCACAGGGGGCAAAACACTGAAGCTTTCTTT. Translated: CASSHFTYSSHRGQNTEAFF. The chain recombines TRBV14 with TRBJ1-1; 9 bases agree with TRBD1. V shed 3 bases and J 2 bases; nucleotides not matched to a gene: 19. In germline, CDR1 is SGHDN, CDR2 FVKESK. The CDR3 loop spans 20 amino acids.